These 31 T cell receptor beta chains originate from one sample sequenced in a study of T cells in Graves' hyperthyroidism and ophthalmopathy. TCR beta CDR3 regions were amplified from RNA transcripts. HTBI primers were the set used in a first-round RT-PCR of the TCR CDR3. Via MiXCR, TCRdb re-called the multiplex PCR reads, giving one row per CDR3 protein. The sample comprises around 660,000 distinct CDR3 sequences, approximately 42% of which are singletons, and less than 9% rests with the top ten. The sample comprised peripheral blood or thyroid tissue (not recorded which). The receptors stem from an adult man with Graves' disease, either hyperthyroidism or ophthalmopathy (not recorded which).

This clonotype appeared a few times. The chain employs TRBV20-1 and TRBJ2-5; TRBD1 matches at 9 bases. V gave up 5 bases and J gave up 7 bases; unmatched junction bases: 5. The CDR3 has 12 amino acids. Germline values: CDR1 DFQATT, CDR2 SNEGSKA (reference sequence). The CDR3 loop reads CSAGGQGWTQYF. DNA for the CDR3: TGCAGTGCTGGAGGACAGGGGTGGACCCAGTACTTC.

The rearrangement joins TRBV29-1 to TRBJ1-1; no definite D call. The V end lost 7 bases, the J end lost 1 base, and 7 bases lay between the germline ends. The CDR3 totals 11 residues. Germline CDR1 and CDR2: SQVTM and ANQGSEA. CDR3 in amino acids: CSGVPNTEAFF. CDR3 nucleotides: TGCAGCGGGGTTCCGAACACTGAAGCTTTCTTT.

On this clonotype itself: A much bigger clone sits one base away, suggesting this may be a read error. V usage is TRBV10-3 and J usage is TRBJ2-7; either TRBD1 or TRBD2 may fit D (6 bases each). CDR3 size: 13 residues. Looked up from germline, CDR1 is ENHRY and CDR2 is SYGVKD. The CDR3 sequence is CAVRGGISYEQYF. In DNA form, the CDR3 reads TGTGCCGTCAGGGGCGGGATCTCCTACGAGCAGTACTTC.

The J gene is TRBJ2-5, the V gene TRBV10-3, with 9 bases aligning to TRBD2. V shed 10 bases and J 5 bases; nucleotides not matched to a gene: 17. Germline V gene data show CDR1 as ENHRY and CDR2 as SYGVKD. This CDR3 contains 16 residues. The CDR3: CASSPKGGGAWETQYF. CDR3 nucleotide sequence: TGTGCCAGCAGCCCCAAGGGCGGGGGGGCGTGGGAGACCCAGTACTTC.

There are a few counts of this clonotype. The rearrangement uses TRBV12-3 or TRBV12-4 and TRBJ1-4; the D is unclear. This CDR3 region has 14 residues. Trimming left V 6 bases short and J 6 bases short, with 14 bases between. The CDR3 region is CASRPAAGDEKLFF. The DNA of the CDR3 is TGTGCCAGCAGGCCGGCAGCTGGGGATGAAAAACTGTTTTTT.

This clonotype occurred many times. DNA for the CDR3: TGTGCCATCCGGGCAGGGGAAAACACCATATATTTT. Its protein product is CAIRAGENTIYF. The V and J genes are TRBV7-2 and TRBJ1-3, with a possible D match to TRBD1 (6 bases). V was trimmed by 10 bases and J by 6 bases, leaving 13 bases between them. In germline, CDR1 is SGHTA, CDR2 FQGNSA. CDR3 length: 12 amino acids. The complete variable domain, with remaining parts taken from reference TRBV7-2 and TRBJ1-3, reads GAGVSQSPSNKVTEKGKDVELRCDPISGHTALYWYRQSLGQGLEFLIYFQGNSAPDKSGLPSDRFSAERTGGSVSTLTIQRTQQEDSAVYLCAIRAGENTIYFGEGSWLTVV.

As to this clonotype: Possible read error: a much larger clone is one base away. The V and J genes are TRBV20-1 and TRBJ2-2; no definite D call. V was clipped by 3 bases and J by 3 bases, with 11 bases between them. There are 14 residues in the CDR3. CDR1 is DFQATT, CDR2 SNEGSKA, per germline (reference sequence). The CDR3 region is CSASPGRDTGELFF. For the CDR3, the DNA is TGCAGTGCTAGTCCGGGTCGGGACACCGGGGAGCTGTTTTTT.

The chain has TRBV9 and TRBJ2-7, with 10 bases lining up with TRBD2. Germline V gene data show CDR1 as SGDLS and CDR2 as YYNGEE. With 0 bases clipped from V and 0 bases from J, the junction kept 3 bases outside the gene matches. The CDR3 sequence is 16 residues long. CDR3 nucleotide sequence: TGTGCCAGCAGCGTAGCCGCTAGCGGGAGCTCCTACGAGCAGTACTTC. It codes for CASSVAASGSSYEQYF.

The CDR3 DNA is TGTGCCAGCAGCTACGATTTGACAGGGGGCAGTCTCTATGGCTACACCTTC. It encodes CASSYDLTGGSLYGYTF. V usage is TRBV5-5 and J usage is TRBJ1-2; 10 positions match TRBD1. V was clipped by 3 bases and J by 4 bases; unmatched bases: 12. Germline CDR1 SGHKS, CDR2 YYEKEE (reference sequence). The CDR3 runs 17 residues.

This clonotype was seen repeatedly, ten times or more. This chain joins TRBV2 and TRBJ2-7; 7 positions match TRBD1. In germline, CDR1 is SNHLY, CDR2 FYNNEI. Trimming cost V 3 bases and J 7 bases; bases outside gene matches: 15. The CDR3 runs to 16 residues. This chain's CDR3 is CASSEGGGQDRWEQYF. The CDR3 DNA follows: TGTGCCAGCAGTGAGGGCGGCGGACAGGATCGATGGGAGCAGTACTTC.

The sample holds many counts of this clonotype. The V gene is TRBV12-3 or TRBV12-4, the J gene TRBJ1-6; D gene ambiguous. V lost 6 bases and J 4 bases, leaving 10 bases between the germline ends. The CDR3 runs 14 residues. The CDR3 coding sequence is TGTGCCAGCAGGAACACAGCATATAATTCACCCCTCCACTTT. Translated, it gives CASRNTAYNSPLHF.

J is TRBJ2-7 and V is TRBV29-1; D uncertain. Germline-derived CDR1 and CDR2 are SQVTM and ANQGSEA. The V end lost 7 bases, the J end lost 7 bases, and 17 bases lay between the germline ends. This CDR3 is built from 12 residues. The CDR3 loop is CSAGANTGEQYF. The DNA of the CDR3 is TGCAGCGCCGGAGCAAACACCGGGGAGCAGTACTTC.

The chain combines TRBV12-3 or TRBV12-4 with TRBJ2-5; 13 bases are a match to TRBD2. The CDR3 spans 16 residues. J lost 2 bases, V lost 0 bases, and 0 bases had no gene match. CDR3 protein: CASSLAGLAGQETQYF. The DNA of the CDR3 is TGTGCCAGCAGTTTAGCGGGACTAGCGGGGCAAGAGACCCAGTACTTC.

CDR3 DNA: TGCAGCGTTGATATGACAGGCTACGAGCAGTACTTC. Protein product: CSVDMTGYEQYF. The J gene is TRBJ2-7, the V gene TRBV29-1, with TRBD1 as a possible D gene (6 bases). This CDR3 has 12 residues. Germline CDR1 SQVTM, CDR2 ANQGSEA. V was cut by 3 bases and J by 3 bases, with 9 bases left in between.

The V call is TRBV29-1, the J call TRBJ1-2; D gene unclear. Looked up from germline, CDR1 is SQVTM and CDR2 is ANQGSEA. The CDR3 contains 12 residues. V was cut by 8 bases and J by 8 bases, with 18 bases left in between. The CDR3 loop is CSLSTLPLGYTF. The CDR3 nucleotides are TGCAGCTTATCCACACTGCCGTTGGGCTACACCTTC.

Ten or more counts support this clonotype. The V call is TRBV20-1, the J call TRBJ2-7; TRBD2 matches 7 bases. Germline V lookup: CDR1 DFQATT, CDR2 SNEGSKA (reference sequence). The CDR3 sequence is 12 residues long. V was clipped by 5 bases and J by 5 bases; unmatched bases: 6. The CDR3: CSAAGEGDEQYF. Written as DNA, the CDR3 is TGCAGTGCTGCGGGGGAGGGAGACGAGCAGTACTTC.

V and J are TRBV7-2 and TRBJ2-5; D might be TRBD1 or TRBD2, each matching 5 bases. Trimming cost V 5 bases and J 9 bases, with 22 bases left between them. Germline-derived CDR1 and CDR2 are SGHTA and FQGNSA. The CDR3 runs to 15 residues. CDR3 sequence (DNA): TGTGCCAGCAGCCAAGGGGTCGGGACGGGTCAGCCCCAGTACTTC. Amino acids: CASSQGVGTGQPQYF.

The chain links TRBV10-3 to TRBJ1-2; D possibly corresponds to TRBD1 (5 bases). The CDR3 is 14 amino acids. Germline assignment: CDR1 ENHRY and CDR2 SYGVKD. Deletions cut 2 bases from V and 7 bases from J, with 14 bases between. This CDR3 is CAISEGIRAGGYTF. The CDR3 DNA reads as TGTGCCATCAGTGAGGGGATCAGGGCTGGTGGCTACACCTTC.

The sample holds a few counts of this clonotype. The V gene is TRBV20-1, the J gene TRBJ1-5; TRBD1 matches at 10 bases. The CDR3 is 17 amino acids. V lost 1 base and J lost 3; bases outside the gene matches: 9. Germline CDR1 is DFQATT and CDR2 is SNEGSKA (reference sequence). CDR3: CSARGTGGGLNNQPQHF. The CDR3, as DNA: TGCAGTGCTAGAGGGACAGGGGGTGGATTAAACAATCAGCCCCAGCATTTT.

This clonotype has just a few counts. This chain uses TRBV6-1 with TRBJ1-1, with TRBD1 matching 9 bases. CDR1 is MNHNS and CDR2 is SASEGT in the germline V gene. The CDR3 runs 13 residues. The J segment lost 11 bases and the V segment lost 6 bases, leaving 10 bases of the junction unmatched. The CDR3: CASRTDRGGVAFF. CDR3 nucleotides: TGTGCCAGCAGAACGGACAGGGGCGGTGTTGCTTTCTTT.

The V and J genes are TRBV29-1 and TRBJ1-2; 8 nucleotides line up with TRBD1. The V gene's germline CDR1 is SQVTM and CDR2 ANQGSEA. The junction had 12 bases not matched to a gene; V was cut back by 0 bases and J by 0 bases. This CDR3 has 18 amino acids. CDR3 residues: CSVEDRMGQGAANYGYTF. The CDR3 coding sequence is TGCAGCGTTGAAGATCGGATGGGGCAGGGGGCCGCTAACTATGGCTACACCTTC. The full variable domain, with the rest looked up from reference TRBV29-1 and TRBJ1-2, is SAVISQKPSRDICQRGTSLTIQCQVDSQVTMMFWYRQQPGQSLTLIATANQGSEATYESGFVIDKFPISRPNLTFSTLTVSNMSPEDSSIYLCSVEDRMGQGAANYGYTFGSGTRLTVV.

This sequence joins TRBV13 and TRBJ1-2; the D gene is possibly TRBD1 (6 bases). The germline V gene has CDR1 PRHDT and CDR2 FYEKMQ (reference sequence). Trimming shortened V by 5 bases and J by 0 bases, and 13 bases separated the two germline ends. The CDR3 consists of 15 residues. CDR3 in amino acids: CASSPRDTPNYGYTF. CDR3 coding DNA: TGTGCCAGCAGCCCCCGGGACACACCTAACTATGGCTACACCTTC.

This clonotype was picked up many times. Here the CDR3 DNA reads TGTGCCACCAGCGTAAGACAGGGTGAATCCTACGAGCAGTACTTC. Encoded protein: CATSVRQGESYEQYF. V is TRBV15 and J is TRBJ2-7; 7 nucleotides match TRBD1. Germline V gene lookup returns CDR1 LNHNV and CDR2 YYDKDF (reference sequence). V lost 5 bases to trimming and J lost 1 base; unmatched junction nucleotides: 8. The CDR3 runs to 15 residues.

This clonotype has ten or more counts. The rearrangement joins TRBV24-1 to TRBJ2-5; the D gene could be TRBD1 or TRBD2 (5 bases each). CDR3 length equals 13 residues. Trimming took 6 bases from V and 5 from J, leaving 12 bases between them. Germline V lookup: CDR1 KGHDR, CDR2 SFDVKD. The CDR3 region is CATSSGAWETQYF. The CDR3 region has the DNA TGTGCCACCAGTTCCGGGGCATGGGAGACCCAGTACTTC.

This clonotype was observed many times. The chain links TRBV7-2 to TRBJ1-6; D might be TRBD1 (6 bases). The V and J ends lost 3 bases and 2 bases respectively, with 11 bases between them. The length of the CDR3 is 16 residues. Germline lookup yields CDR1 SGHTA and CDR2 FQGNSA. Here the CDR3 reads CASSFTGLTYNSPLHF. The CDR3 nucleotides are TGTGCCAGCAGCTTCACAGGGTTGACCTATAATTCACCCCTCCACTTT.

This clonotype came up once. The rearrangement links TRBV5-1 to TRBJ2-6, with 9 bases fitting TRBD1. Losses at the gene ends were 4 bases for V and 0 bases for J; bases not matched to a gene: 8. Germline CDR1 SGHRS, CDR2 YFSETQ. This CDR3 contains 18 residues. This CDR3 is CASSPWGTGLSGANVLTF. DNA for the CDR3: TGCGCCAGCAGCCCCTGGGGGACAGGGCTCTCTGGGGCCAACGTCCTGACTTTC. The whole variable domain, remainder taken from reference TRBV5-1 and TRBJ2-6, is KAGVTQTPRYLIKTRGQQVTLSCSPISGHRSVSWYQQTPGQGLQFLFEYFSETQRNKGNFPGRFSGRQFSNSRSEMNVSTLELGDSALYLCASSPWGTGLSGANVLTFGAGSRLTVL.

This clonotype was seen at least ten times. This chain connects TRBV7-2 to TRBJ2-7; D is perhaps TRBD1 (6 bases). The CDR3 covers 14 residues. Germline V gene data show CDR1 as SGHTA and CDR2 as FQGNSA. V shed 6 bases and J shed 1 base, with 13 bases lying between them. The CDR3 protein is CASSRLGQSYEQYF. The CDR3 region has the DNA TGTGCCAGCAGTCGACTTGGACAGTCCTACGAGCAGTACTTC.

The CDR3: CASSEEQGYAQPQHF. The CDR3 DNA follows: TGTGCCAGCAGTGAAGAACAGGGGTACGCTCAGCCCCAGCATTTT. The gene calls are TRBV2 and TRBJ1-5, with 7 bases matching TRBD1. V shed 1 base, J shed 6 bases, and the junction held 6 bases outside the gene matches. Per germline, CDR1 SNHLY and CDR2 FYNNEI. The CDR3 loop spans 15 amino acids.

This clonotype turned up a few times. V usage is TRBV19 and J usage is TRBJ2-7, with 13 bases fitting TRBD2. This CDR3 is built from 14 residues. Per germline, CDR1 LNHDA and CDR2 SQIVND (reference sequence). With 6 bases clipped from V and 6 bases from J, the junction kept 5 bases outside the gene matches. The CDR3 sequence: CASRGLAGRREQYF. The CDR3 DNA reads TGTGCCAGTAGGGGACTAGCGGGACGGCGCGAGCAGTACTTC.

V and J are TRBV7-9 and TRBJ2-7, with TRBD2 matching 10 bases. Trimming cost V 5 bases and J 0 bases; bases outside gene matches: 13. Per the germline V gene, CDR1 is SEHNR and CDR2 is FQNEAQ (reference sequence). The CDR3 spans 18 residues. The chain's CDR3 is CASSGTGTSERSSYEQYF. CDR3 coding DNA: TGTGCCAGCAGCGGGACCGGGACTAGCGAAAGGAGCTCCTACGAGCAGTACTTC.

This clonotype was seen repeatedly, ten times or more. The genes are TRBV19 and TRBJ2-5; the D gene could be TRBD1 or TRBD2 (5 bases each). Germline CDR1 is LNHDA and CDR2 is SQIVND (reference sequence). V lost 6 bases to trimming and J lost 5 bases, with 13 bases between them. This CDR3 is 13 amino acids long. CDR3 protein: CASSEAWGETQYF. CDR3 coding DNA: TGTGCCAGTAGCGAAGCGTGGGGGGAGACCCAGTACTTC. The variable domain in full, with the rest retrieved from reference TRBV19 and TRBJ2-5, is DGGITQSPKYLFRKEGQNVTLSCEQNLNHDAMYWYRQDPGQGLRLIYYSQIVNDFQKGDIAEGYSVSREKKESFPLTVTSAQKNPTAFYLCASSEAWGETQYFGPGTRLLVL.